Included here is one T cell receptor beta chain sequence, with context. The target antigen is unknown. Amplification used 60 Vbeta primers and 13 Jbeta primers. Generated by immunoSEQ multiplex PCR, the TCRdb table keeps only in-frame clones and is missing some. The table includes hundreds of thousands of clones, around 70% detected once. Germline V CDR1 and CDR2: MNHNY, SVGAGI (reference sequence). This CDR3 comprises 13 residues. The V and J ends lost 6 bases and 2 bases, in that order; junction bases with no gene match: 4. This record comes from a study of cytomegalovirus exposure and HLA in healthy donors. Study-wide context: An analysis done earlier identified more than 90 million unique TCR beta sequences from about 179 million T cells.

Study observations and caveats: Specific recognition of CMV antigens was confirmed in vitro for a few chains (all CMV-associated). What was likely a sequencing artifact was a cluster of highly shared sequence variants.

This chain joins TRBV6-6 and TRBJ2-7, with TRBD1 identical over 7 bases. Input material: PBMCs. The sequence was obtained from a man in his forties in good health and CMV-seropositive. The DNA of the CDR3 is TGTGCCAGCAGCGGGACAGCGACCTACGAGCAGTACTTC. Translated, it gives CASSGTATYEQYF.